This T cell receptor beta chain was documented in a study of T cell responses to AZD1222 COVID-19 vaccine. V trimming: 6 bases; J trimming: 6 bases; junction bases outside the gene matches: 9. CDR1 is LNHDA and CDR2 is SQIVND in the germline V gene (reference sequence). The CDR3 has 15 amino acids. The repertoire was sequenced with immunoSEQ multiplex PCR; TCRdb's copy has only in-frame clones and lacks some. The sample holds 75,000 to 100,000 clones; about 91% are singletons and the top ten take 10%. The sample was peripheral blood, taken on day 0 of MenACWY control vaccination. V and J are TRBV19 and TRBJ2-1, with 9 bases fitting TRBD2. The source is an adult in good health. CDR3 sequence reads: CASSESGGLTNEQFF. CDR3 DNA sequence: TGTGCCAGTAGCGAAAGCGGGGGGCTGACCAATGAGCAGTTCTTC.